This passage covers 2 T cell receptor beta chains from one sample sequenced in a study of T-cell reconstitution after alpha-beta-depleted transplantation in children. Preparation of the TCRbeta library used unique molecular identifiers. TCRdb fed the PCR reads into MiXCR, producing one record per CDR3 protein. The sample consists of about 640,000 distinct CDR3 sequences, 15% to 20% of them appearing once. Sequences were derived from PBMCs from the stem cell graft donor, sampled from the stem cell graft. The receptor source for this set is a human donor who donated a stem cell graft to a child with acute myeloid leukemia.

In nucleotides, the CDR3 is TGCGCCAGCAGCCGGAGGATTTCTAGCGGGGGAAGCACAGATACGCAGTATTTT. This gives the protein CASSRRISSGGSTDTQYF. The chain employs TRBV4-3 and TRBJ2-3, with 10 nucleotides matching TRBD2. CDR3 length: 18 amino acids. The V and J ends lost 4 bases and 0 bases, in that order; junction bases with no gene match: 10. The germline V gene has CDR1 LGHNA and CDR2 YSLEER.

This clonotype was observed a few times. CDR3 in DNA: TGTGCCAGCTCACCGGCCAGCACCTACGAGCAGTACGTC. Protein product: CASSPASTYEQYV. The chain couples TRBV18 to TRBJ2-7; D is unclear. Trimming removed 3 bases at V and 2 bases at J, with 8 bases between. This CDR3 is 13 amino acids long. In germline, CDR1 is KGHSH, CDR2 LQKENI.